These 6 T cell receptor beta chains were all obtained from the same sample, sequenced in a study of chronic HIV infection and antiretroviral therapy. TCRdb analysed the 5' RACE reads with MiXCR anew, one entry per CDR3 protein. The repertoire holds under 55,000 distinct CDR3 sequences, with approximately 20% as singletons. The sequenced sample was peripheral blood. Receptors originate from an adult who had HIV and had not received antiretroviral therapy, or was an uninfected healthy control (not recorded which).

This clonotype was picked up a small number of times. The chain joins TRBV28 to TRBJ2-1, with TRBD2 matching 8 bases. Looked up from germline, CDR1 is MDHEN and CDR2 is SYDVKM. Trimming took 8 bases from V and 8 from J; bases not matched to a gene: 8. The CDR3 covers 13 residues. CDR3 nucleotides: TGTGCCAGCGGTGGACTAGCTGGGGATGAGCAGTTCTTC. This translates into CASGGLAGDEQFF.

The rearrangement uses TRBV21-1 and TRBJ2-4; the DNA was not compared with TRBD1, the D call given in the table. TRBV21-1 is an annotated pseudogene. This CDR3 comprises 18 residues. CDR3 bases: TGTGCCAGCAACAGTGCCGGGGACAGTCTTATAGCCAAAAACATTCAGTACTTC. Translation: CASNSAGDSLIAKNIQYF.

This clonotype turned up a few times. The rearrangement links TRBV28 to TRBJ1-2; weak D call: TRBD1 (6 bases). The V end was cut by 4 bases, the J end by 7 bases, with 16 bases between. Germline V lookup: CDR1 MDHEN, CDR2 SYDVKM. The CDR3 runs 14 residues. The CDR3 DNA reads as TGTGCCAGCAGTTCGCTTCGGAGAGGGGGTGGCTACACCTTC. Its translation is CASSSLRRGGGYTF.

This clonotype was found a few times. The chain joins TRBV28 to TRBJ1-2; D unresolved. The CDR3 runs to 13 residues. V was shortened by 8 bases and J by 2 bases, with 12 bases between the two germline ends. Germline CDR1 and CDR2: MDHEN and SYDVKM. Written as DNA, the CDR3 is TGTGCCAGCCTACTAGGGATGAACTATGGCTACACCTTC. Its translation is CASLLGMNYGYTF.

This clonotype has more than one count but fewer than ten. V and J are TRBV28 and TRBJ2-6; D gene uncertain. V lost 8 bases and J lost 2, with 16 bases in between. CDR1 and CDR2 from the germline V gene are MDHEN and SYDVKM. This CDR3 contains 16 residues. For the CDR3, the DNA is TGTGCCAGCTCTCGGGCGAACAGCCCTGGGGCCAACGTCCTGACTTTC. It codes for CASSRANSPGANVLTF.

The chain uses TRBV18 and TRBJ1-1; D might be TRBD1 (6 bases). The V gene lost 3 bases and the J gene lost 1 base, with 15 bases spanning the gap. This CDR3 has 16 residues. The germline CDR1 and CDR2 sequences are KGHSH and LQKENI. CDR3 in DNA: TGTGCCAGCTCACCCCTACCCGGACAGCAGAACACTGAAGCTTTCTTT. Its protein product is CASSPLPGQQNTEAFF.